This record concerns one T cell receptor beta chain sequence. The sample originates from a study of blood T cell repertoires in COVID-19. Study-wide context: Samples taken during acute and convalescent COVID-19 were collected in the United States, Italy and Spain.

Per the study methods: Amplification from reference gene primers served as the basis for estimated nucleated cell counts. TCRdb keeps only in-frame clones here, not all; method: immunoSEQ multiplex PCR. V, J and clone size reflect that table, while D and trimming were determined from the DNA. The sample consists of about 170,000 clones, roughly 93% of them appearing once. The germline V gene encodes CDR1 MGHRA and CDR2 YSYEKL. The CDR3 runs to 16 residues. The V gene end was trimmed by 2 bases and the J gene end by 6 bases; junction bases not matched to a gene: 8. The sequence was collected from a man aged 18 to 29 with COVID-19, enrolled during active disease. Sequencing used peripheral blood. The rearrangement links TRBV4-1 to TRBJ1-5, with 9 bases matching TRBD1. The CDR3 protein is CASSQTRDRESQPQHF. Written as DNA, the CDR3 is TGCGCCAGCAGCCAAACTCGGGACAGGGAGTCTCAGCCCCAGCATTTT.